A single sample gave rise to the 10 T cell receptor beta chains below, sequenced in a study of blood T cell repertoires in COVID-19. The protocol was immunoSEQ multiplex PCR, while the TCRdb copy is restricted to in-frame clones and leaves out a portion. The sample lists 190,000 or so clones, around 86% occurring once. The sequencing sample was made of peripheral blood. These receptors were taken from a woman between 25 and 40 years old with active or convalescent COVID-19.

J is TRBJ2-7 and V is TRBV20-1; 9 bases align to TRBD2. Trimming at V came to 3 bases and at J to 2 bases, leaving 11 bases not matched to a gene. The germline V gene has CDR1 DFQATT and CDR2 SNEGSKA (reference sequence). The CDR3 spans 16 residues. CDR3 nucleotide sequence: TGCAGTGCTAGTAGGGCTAGCGGGATCGGGCCCTACGAGCAGTACTTC. As protein: CSASRASGIGPYEQYF.

The rearrangement links TRBV24-1 to TRBJ2-2, with a weak D call TRBD2 (5 bases). The CDR3 contains 15 residues. Germline V gives CDR1 KGHDR, CDR2 SFDVKD. V was trimmed by 3 bases and J by 3 bases, leaving 10 bases between them. In nucleotides, the CDR3 is TGTGCCACCAGTGATCGTAGCGTAGACACCGGGGAGCTGTTTTTT. Translating gives CATSDRSVDTGELFF.

The chain has TRBV27 and TRBJ1-2; 9 bases are shared with TRBD1. V shed 5 bases and J 4 bases; nucleotides not matched to a gene: 5. Germline CDR1 and CDR2: MNHEY and SMNVEV (reference sequence). CDR3 size: 14 residues. CDR3 DNA: TGTGCCAGCAGTCCCACAGGGGGCGGCTATGGCTACACCTTC. This translates into CASSPTGGGYGYTF.

The J gene is TRBJ2-1, the V gene TRBV9; D is uncertain. Between the trimmed V and J ends, which lost 4 bases and 6 bases, there was a span of 11 bases. This CDR3 region has 13 residues. Germline V gene lookup returns CDR1 SGDLS and CDR2 YYNGEE. CDR3 nucleotides: TGTGCCAGCAGCTCTAACCTCCTCAATGAGCAGTTCTTC. The encoded protein is CASSSNLLNEQFF.

This rearrangement joins TRBV10-3 to TRBJ1-2, with TRBD1 matching over 7 bases. This CDR3 region has 15 residues. CDR1 and CDR2 (germline): ENHRY, SYGVKD. V shed 0 bases, J shed 2 bases, and the junction held 3 bases outside the gene matches. The CDR3: CAISESPGQNYGYTF. In nucleotides, the CDR3 is TGTGCCATCAGTGAGTCGCCGGGACAGAACTATGGCTACACCTTC.

As DNA, the CDR3 is TGTGCCAGCAGTTTGGGCACACAGGTTGAAGCTTTCTTT. This encodes CASSLGTQVEAFF. The J gene is TRBJ1-1, the V gene TRBV12-3 or TRBV12-4; weak D call: TRBD1 (5 bases). V was pared by 3 bases and J by 7 bases, with 12 bases between. This CDR3 contains 13 residues.

The sample holds one count of this clone. The chain is built from TRBV24-1 and TRBJ1-6; maybe TRBD1 (6 bases). The CDR3 has 13 amino acids. Looked up from germline, CDR1 is KGHDR and CDR2 is SFDVKD. With 8 bases removed from V and 7 bases from J, the gap between germline ends came to 11 bases. In nucleotides, the CDR3 is TGTGCCACCAACGCAGGGGAAAATTCACCCCTCCACTTT. It codes for CATNAGENSPLHF.

The chain couples TRBV28 to TRBJ1-5, with 7 bases identical to TRBD1. The CDR3 extends over 16 amino acids. The V and J ends lost 3 bases and 7 bases, in that order; junction bases with no gene match: 12. Germline V gene sequence: CDR1 MDHEN, CDR2 SYDVKM. DNA of the CDR3: TGTGCCAGCAGTTTGGGGCAGGGGGTCGGGGGACAGCCCCAGCATTTT. It specifies CASSLGQGVGGQPQHF.

This clone was detected only once. The chain links TRBV4-2 to TRBJ1-2; 8 bases are a match to TRBD1. Looked up from germline, CDR1 is LGHNA and CDR2 is YNFKEQ. J lost 5 bases, V lost 1 base, and 3 bases had no gene match. The CDR3 covers 14 residues. CDR3 nucleotides: TGTGCCAGCAGCCAAGCGGACAGGGAATATGGCTACACCTTC. Translation: CASSQADREYGYTF.

A single count supports this clone. The chain is built from TRBV2 and TRBJ1-1; TRBD1 agrees at 7 bases. The V gene's germline CDR1 is SNHLY and CDR2 FYNNEI. The CDR3 spans 14 residues. The V segment lost 6 bases and the J segment 3 bases; nucleotides outside the gene matches: 7. This CDR3 reads CASSRTGQHTEAFF. CDR3 in DNA: TGTGCCAGCAGCAGGACAGGTCAACACACTGAAGCTTTCTTT.